These T cell receptor beta chains were read from a single sample in a study of shared clonotypes between healthy human individuals. Sequenced by immunoSEQ multiplex PCR; TCRdb stores in-frame clones only, minus some. This table has 550,000 to 650,000 clones, 96% appearing once. Sequenced material: naive CD8+ T cells sorted from blood. These receptor sequences come from a woman aged 25 to 39 in good health. Each CDR3 is given with its conserved first and last residue.

v_gene | CDR3aa
TRBV13 | CASSSATSGDPFEQYF
TRBV13 | CASSTRTSAGGTNEQFF
TRBV2 | CASSDRSGGGTEAFF
TRBV28 | CASLGAPNTEAFF
TRBV11-2 | CASSLDPSGGSYEQYF
TRBV6-5 | CASSDLYEQYF
TRBV7-7 | CASSPHRTVGSGELFF
TRBV7-9 | CASSPRTDYNSPLHF
TRBV5-1 | CASSLYTSGGFSSYNEQFF
TRBV7-2 | CASSTESYEQYF
TRBV28 | CASKERETRTDTQYF
TRBV10-2 | CASSELASPTYEQYF
TRBV7-3 | CASSSGPGLGHEQYF
TRBV6-6 | CASSYTPIGTYGYTF
TRBV7-2 | CASSLDPPSGEGDTQYF
TRBV28 | CASSMGLAAYEQYF
TRBV28 | CATGVNEKLFF
TRBV27 | CASSLSQFNEQYF
TRBV1 | CTSRSAIVRKTYGYTF
TRBV9 | CASSGRYEETQYF
TRBV10-2 | CASKSGAANEQFF